The rows below give T cell receptor beta chains drawn from one sample of a study of T cell repertoires in ileal Crohn's disease. Only in-frame clones appear in the TCRdb table, and some are missing; sequencing was by immunoSEQ multiplex PCR. Of roughly 13,000 clones in the sample, around 80% were seen once. The specimen sequenced was ileal tissue. The origin of the receptors is an adult with Crohn's disease. Both conserved end residues are trimmed from each CDR3. A D gene is named only where the DNA matches it firmly.

v_call: TRBV14; j_call: TRBJ2-5; d_call: .; cdr3_aa: ASSRGETQY
v_call: TRBV5-1; j_call: TRBJ1-6; d_call: .; cdr3_aa: ASSLNRQENSPLH
v_call: TRBV30; j_call: TRBJ2-1; d_call: .; cdr3_aa: AWKQGSYYNEQF
v_call: TRBV29-1; j_call: TRBJ2-1; d_call: TRBD2; cdr3_aa: SAGTSGHNEQF
v_call: TRBV9; j_call: TRBJ2-5; d_call: TRBD1; cdr3_aa: ASSGGQGAGETQY
v_call: TRBV2; j_call: TRBJ2-4; d_call: .; cdr3_aa: ASSRLRKNIQY
v_call: TRBV14; j_call: TRBJ1-2; d_call: .; cdr3_aa: ASSQDLGRLYGYT
v_call: TRBV11-2; j_call: TRBJ1-1; d_call: TRBD1; cdr3_aa: ASSSAGTGGRGTEAF
v_call: TRBV11-2; j_call: TRBJ2-7; d_call: .; cdr3_aa: ASSLGQRYEQY
v_call: TRBV6-5; j_call: TRBJ2-7; d_call: .; cdr3_aa: ATQAGRQY
v_call: TRBV19; j_call: TRBJ1-5; d_call: .; cdr3_aa: ASSIGRGPNQPQH
v_call: TRBV5-4; j_call: TRBJ2-7; d_call: .; cdr3_aa: ASSLLGYEQY
v_call: TRBV9; j_call: TRBJ2-1; d_call: .; cdr3_aa: AGWWSSYNEQF
v_call: TRBV9; j_call: TRBJ1-5; d_call: TRBD1; cdr3_aa: ASSVVDKGSTGGRNQPQH
v_call: TRBV6-4; j_call: TRBJ1-1; d_call: .; cdr3_aa: ASSLLPGSTEAF
v_call: TRBV19; j_call: TRBJ2-1; d_call: TRBD1; cdr3_aa: ASSPDRASYNEQF
v_call: TRBV6-5; j_call: TRBJ2-2; d_call: .; cdr3_aa: ASSYGQSELF
v_call: TRBV18; j_call: TRBJ2-7; d_call: .; cdr3_aa: ASSPLGDEQY
v_call: TRBV7-2; j_call: TRBJ2-2; d_call: .; cdr3_aa: ASSSRNSGELF
v_call: TRBV2; j_call: TRBJ2-1; d_call: TRBD1; cdr3_aa: ASTQYLGQGTGEQF
v_call: TRBV6-5; j_call: TRBJ2-2; d_call: TRBD2; cdr3_aa: ASRQGLAGDGELF
v_call: TRBV19; j_call: TRBJ1-3; d_call: TRBD1; cdr3_aa: ASSPLQGASGNTIY
v_call: TRBV29-1; j_call: TRBJ2-5; d_call: .; cdr3_aa: SVDRGADETQY
v_call: TRBV2; j_call: TRBJ2-2; d_call: TRBD2; cdr3_aa: ASMGGARAGELF
v_call: TRBV5-6; j_call: TRBJ2-7; d_call: .; cdr3_aa: ASSLVRSSYEQY
v_call: TRBV23-1; j_call: TRBJ2-1; d_call: TRBD2; cdr3_aa: ASRGLAGEGNEQF
v_call: TRBV30; j_call: TRBJ2-1; d_call: .; cdr3_aa: AWRRRSSYNEQF
v_call: TRBV2; j_call: TRBJ2-1; d_call: TRBD2; cdr3_aa: ASSELASGNNEQF
v_call: TRBV15; j_call: TRBJ2-1; d_call: .; cdr3_aa: ATSNINEQF
v_call: TRBV30; j_call: TRBJ1-5; d_call: .; cdr3_aa: AWSSLGRSNQPQH
v_call: TRBV29-1; j_call: TRBJ1-1; d_call: .; cdr3_aa: SVEEGATEAF
v_call: TRBV4-1; j_call: TRBJ2-7; d_call: TRBD1; cdr3_aa: ASSFQTGREQY
v_call: TRBV11-2; j_call: TRBJ2-1; d_call: TRBD2; cdr3_aa: ASSVASGRNDNEQF
v_call: TRBV6-6; j_call: .; d_call: TRBD1; cdr3_aa: ASTRDRTYEQY
v_call: TRBV4-2; j_call: TRBJ2-3; d_call: TRBD2; cdr3_aa: ASSRTSGGEGDTQY
v_call: TRBV4-1; j_call: TRBJ2-5; d_call: .; cdr3_aa: ASSQPGGVETQY
v_call: TRBV2; j_call: TRBJ1-5; d_call: TRBD1; cdr3_aa: ASRNRGQPQH
v_call: TRBV19; j_call: TRBJ2-4; d_call: .; cdr3_aa: ASSNGLAKNIQY
v_call: TRBV7-3; j_call: TRBJ2-2; d_call: .; cdr3_aa: ASSPGSSGNTGELF
v_call: TRBV10-3; j_call: TRBJ1-1; d_call: .; cdr3_aa: AISESGPPNTEAF
v_call: TRBV18; j_call: TRBJ1-3; d_call: .; cdr3_aa: ATYGGATSAGNTIY
v_call: TRBV14; j_call: TRBJ2-5; d_call: .; cdr3_aa: ASSLGSQTQY
v_call: TRBV4-2; j_call: TRBJ2-3; d_call: TRBD2; cdr3_aa: ASSQDPRAGGERDTQY
v_call: TRBV4-1; j_call: TRBJ1-1; d_call: .; cdr3_aa: ASSHRSGVYNTEAF
v_call: TRBV6-5; j_call: TRBJ2-7; d_call: TRBD2; cdr3_aa: ASSYSAGETYEQY
v_call: TRBV6-5; j_call: TRBJ2-7; d_call: TRBD2; cdr3_aa: ASKNAAGDEQY
v_call: TRBV6-1; j_call: TRBJ1-1; d_call: .; cdr3_aa: ASSEPMNTEAF
v_call: TRBV14; j_call: TRBJ1-2; d_call: TRBD1; cdr3_aa: ASSPYRGANYGYT
v_call: TRBV4-2; j_call: TRBJ2-2; d_call: TRBD2; cdr3_aa: ASSQASSSGGLNTGELF
v_call: TRBV4-2; j_call: TRBJ1-3; d_call: .; cdr3_aa: ASSQVSGHIY
v_call: TRBV19; j_call: TRBJ1-2; d_call: TRBD1; cdr3_aa: ASTRGQGYGYT
v_call: TRBV5-1; j_call: TRBJ2-5; d_call: .; cdr3_aa: ASSFQQETQY